Below, 10 T cell receptor beta chains from the same sample are listed, as sequenced in a study of shared clonotypes between healthy human individuals. Measured with immunoSEQ multiplex PCR; TCRdb has only the in-frame clones, and not every one. The sample includes about 510,000 clones, 90% to 96% of them seen just once. The sample taken for sequencing was naive CD4+ T cells sorted from blood. Stated subset: CD45RA+ positively selected. All receptors come from a woman in her twenties or thirties in good health.

J is TRBJ2-7 and V is TRBV7-9, with D possibly being TRBD1 (5 bases). Germline values: CDR1 SEHNR, CDR2 FQNEAQ (reference sequence). Trimming pared 8 bases from V and 3 bases from J, leaving 5 bases between. The CDR3 sequence is 10 residues long. The CDR3 bases are TGTGCCAGCGGACACTACGAGCAGTACTTC. The encoded protein is CASGHYEQYF.

The gene calls are TRBV19 and TRBJ1-6; 7 bases map to TRBD1. The junction had 6 bases not matched to a gene; V was cut back by 5 bases and J by 8 bases. Germline V CDR1 and CDR2: LNHDA, SQIVND (reference sequence). The length of the CDR3 is 14 residues. The CDR3 is CASSFRGRDSPLHF. In nucleotides, the CDR3 is TGTGCCAGTAGTTTCAGGGGGAGGGATTCACCCCTCCACTTT.

This chain joins TRBV4-1 and TRBJ1-1, with 8 bases lining up with TRBD1. Germline trimming cut 6 bases from V and 4 bases from J; bases unmatched to any gene: 7. CDR1 is MGHRA, CDR2 YSYEKL, per germline. CDR3 length equals 14 residues. The DNA of the CDR3 is TGCGCCAGCAGACTCAGGGGGCCCAGCACTGAAGCTTTCTTT. Translation: CASRLRGPSTEAFF.

The chain is built from TRBV5-1 and TRBJ2-7; D is uncertain. The CDR3 sequence is 14 residues long. V lost 0 bases to trimming and J lost 3 bases, with 10 bases between them. Germline-derived CDR1 and CDR2 are SGHRS and YFSETQ. CDR3 nucleotide sequence: TGCGCCAGCAGCTTGGAGGCCGATTACTACGAGCAGTACTTC. Its protein is CASSLEADYYEQYF.

The chain has TRBV27 and TRBJ2-3, with D unresolved. The V end lost 4 bases, the J end lost 3 bases, and 14 bases lay between the germline ends. CDR1 and CDR2 (germline): MNHEY, SMNVEV (reference sequence). The CDR3 runs 15 residues. The CDR3 DNA is TGTGCCAGCAGTTCAACTCGACTCCTAACAGATACGCAGTATTTT. Amino acids: CASSSTRLLTDTQYF.

This rearrangement joins TRBV7-9 to TRBJ1-4; maybe TRBD1 (5 bases). V lost 4 bases, J lost 8 bases, and 11 bases lay in between. The CDR3 consists of 13 residues. CDR1 and CDR2 (germline): SEHNR, FQNEAQ (reference sequence). The CDR3 loop is CASSSSGGEKLFF. In nucleotides, the CDR3 is TGTGCCAGCAGCTCTTCCGGGGGGGAAAAACTGTTTTTT.

This clone was detected once. V and J are TRBV10-3 and TRBJ2-1; D is uncertain. The CDR3 loop spans 13 amino acids. The V end lost 10 bases, the J end lost 0 bases, and 10 bases lay between the germline ends. Germline V lookup: CDR1 ENHRY, CDR2 SYGVKD. The CDR3 is CATRLSSYNEQFF. In DNA, the CDR3 is TGTGCCACTCGACTCTCCTCCTACAATGAGCAGTTCTTC.

The V call is TRBV2, the J call TRBJ2-7; 9 positions match TRBD1. This CDR3 has 15 amino acids. Trimming at V came to 5 bases and at J to 6 bases, leaving 11 bases not matched to a gene. CDR1 is SNHLY and CDR2 is FYNNEI in the germline V gene. The CDR3 DNA reads as TGTGCCAGCAGTATGGGTAGGGACAGGGTACGCGAGCAGTACTTC. Its protein is CASSMGRDRVREQYF.

The gene calls are TRBV2 and TRBJ1-3; D uncertain. The CDR3 extends over 15 amino acids. Trimming shortened V by 4 bases and J by 0 bases, and 10 bases separated the two germline ends. Germline assignment: CDR1 SNHLY and CDR2 FYNNEI. The CDR3 sequence is CASSAQESSGNTIYF. The CDR3 nucleotides read TGTGCCAGCAGTGCCCAAGAAAGCTCTGGAAACACCATATATTTT.

This clone occurred once. The V gene is TRBV28, the J gene TRBJ2-7; possibly TRBD2 for D (6 bases). The germline CDR1 and CDR2 sequences are MDHEN and SYDVKM. The CDR3 length is 12 residues. Trimming took off 9 bases at V and 4 bases at J, with 13 bases between the two ends. CDR3 sequence reads: CASRLDKYEQYF. CDR3 nucleotides: TGTGCCAGTCGACTAGATAAATACGAGCAGTACTTC.